This T cell receptor beta chain was captured by sequencing in a study of T cell responses to AZD1222 COVID-19 vaccine. Germline V gene data show CDR1 as SGHAT and CDR2 as FQNNGV. Trimming removed 0 bases from V and 5 bases from J, with 14 bases in between. This CDR3 has 16 amino acids. This clone was detected only a few times. Its specificity is not known. Produced via immunoSEQ multiplex PCR; TCRdb's table is partial and in-frame only. The sample has more than 120,000 clones, about 91% seen once. The study, taken as a whole, reports: At study baseline, merely more than 5 AZD1222 recipients were seropositive. Reportedly, nearly half the spike-specific TCRs target unmutated variant regions.

The source material was peripheral blood, sampled 28 days after the second AZD1222 dose. The chain is built from TRBV11-2 and TRBJ1-3; D gene uncertain. The receptor was derived from an adult who received the AZD1222 COVID-19 vaccine. CDR3: CASSLDWEGSRNTIYF. CDR3 bases: TGTGCCAGCAGCTTAGATTGGGAGGGATCCAGAAACACCATATATTTT. Together with reference TRBV11-2 and TRBJ1-3, the CDR3 gives the full variable domain: EAGVAQSPRYKIIEKRQSVAFWCNPISGHATLYWYQQILGQGPKLLIQFQNNGVVDDSQLPKDRFSAERLKGVDSTLKIQPAKLEDSAVYLCASSLDWEGSRNTIYFGEGSWLTVV.